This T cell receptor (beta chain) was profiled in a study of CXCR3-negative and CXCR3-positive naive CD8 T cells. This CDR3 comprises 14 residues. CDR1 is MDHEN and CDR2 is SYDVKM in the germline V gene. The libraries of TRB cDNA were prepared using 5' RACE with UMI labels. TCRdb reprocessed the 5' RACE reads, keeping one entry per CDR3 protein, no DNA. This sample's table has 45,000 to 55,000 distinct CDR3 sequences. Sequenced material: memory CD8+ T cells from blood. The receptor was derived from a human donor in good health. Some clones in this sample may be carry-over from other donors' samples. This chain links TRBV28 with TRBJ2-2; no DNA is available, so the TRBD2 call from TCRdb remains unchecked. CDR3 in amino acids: CASSFGTFSGELFF.